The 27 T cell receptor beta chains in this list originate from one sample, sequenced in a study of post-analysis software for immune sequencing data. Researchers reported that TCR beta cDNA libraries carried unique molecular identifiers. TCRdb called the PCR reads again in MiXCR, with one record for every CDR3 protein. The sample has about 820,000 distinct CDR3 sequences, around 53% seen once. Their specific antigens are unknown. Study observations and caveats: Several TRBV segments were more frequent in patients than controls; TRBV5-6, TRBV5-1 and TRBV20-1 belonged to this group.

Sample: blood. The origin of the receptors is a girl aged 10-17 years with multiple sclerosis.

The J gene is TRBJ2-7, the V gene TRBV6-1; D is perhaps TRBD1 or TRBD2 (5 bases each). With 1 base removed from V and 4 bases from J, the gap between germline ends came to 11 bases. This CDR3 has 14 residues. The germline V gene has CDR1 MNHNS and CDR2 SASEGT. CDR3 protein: CASSEGGVWYEQYF. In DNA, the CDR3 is TGTGCCAGCAGTGAAGGAGGGGTGTGGTACGAGCAGTACTTC.

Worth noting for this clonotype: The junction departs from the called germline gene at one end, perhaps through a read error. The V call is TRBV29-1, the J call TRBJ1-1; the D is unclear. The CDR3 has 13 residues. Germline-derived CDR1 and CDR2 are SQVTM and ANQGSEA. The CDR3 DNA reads TGCAGCGTTGGAGCTGGGTTTAACAATGAAGCTTTCTTT. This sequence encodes CSVGAGFNNEAFF.

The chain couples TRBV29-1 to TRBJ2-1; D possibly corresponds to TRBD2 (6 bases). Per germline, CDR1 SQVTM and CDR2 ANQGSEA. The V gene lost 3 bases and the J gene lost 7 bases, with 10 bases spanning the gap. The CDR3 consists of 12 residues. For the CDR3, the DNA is TGCAGCGTTGAGCGGCGGGGAAATGAGCAGTTCTTC. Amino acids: CSVERRGNEQFF.

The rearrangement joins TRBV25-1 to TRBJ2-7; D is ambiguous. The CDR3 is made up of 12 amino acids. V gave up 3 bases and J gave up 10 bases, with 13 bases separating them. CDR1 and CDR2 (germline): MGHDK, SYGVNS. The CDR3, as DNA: TGTGCCAGCAGTGACCGCTCCGGCCCCCAGTACTTC. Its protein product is CASSDRSGPQYF.

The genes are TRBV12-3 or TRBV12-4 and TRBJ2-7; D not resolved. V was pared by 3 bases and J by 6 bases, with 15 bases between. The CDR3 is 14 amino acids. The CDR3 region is CASSFRSGPSEQYF. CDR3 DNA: TGTGCCAGCAGTTTTCGTTCCGGTCCTAGCGAGCAGTACTTC.

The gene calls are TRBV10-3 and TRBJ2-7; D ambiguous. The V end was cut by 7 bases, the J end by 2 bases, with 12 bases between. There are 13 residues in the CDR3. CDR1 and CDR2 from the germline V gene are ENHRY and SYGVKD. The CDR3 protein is CAIKDGTTYEQYF. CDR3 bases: TGTGCCATCAAGGACGGTACCACCTACGAGCAGTACTTC.

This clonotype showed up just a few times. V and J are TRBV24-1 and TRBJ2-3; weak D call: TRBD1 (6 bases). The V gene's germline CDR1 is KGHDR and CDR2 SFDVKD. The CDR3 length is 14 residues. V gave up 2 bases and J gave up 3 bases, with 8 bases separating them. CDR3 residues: CATSDSGQTDTQYF. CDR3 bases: TGTGCCACCAGTGATTCGGGACAAACAGATACGCAGTATTTT.

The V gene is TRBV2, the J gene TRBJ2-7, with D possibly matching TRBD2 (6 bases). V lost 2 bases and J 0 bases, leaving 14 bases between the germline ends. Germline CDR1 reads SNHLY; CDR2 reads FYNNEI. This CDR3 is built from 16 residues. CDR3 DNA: TGTGCCAGCAGTGAATACGGCCGGGAGTTCTCCTACGAGCAGTACTTC. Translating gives CASSEYGREFSYEQYF.

In DNA, the CDR3 is TGTGCCAGCAGCTTAGCGGAGGAAGCTTTCTTT. Its translation: CASSLAEEAFF. This chain joins TRBV7-2 and TRBJ1-1; no definite D call. CDR3 size: 11 residues. V was clipped by 0 bases and J by 8 bases, with 4 bases between them. CDR1 and CDR2 from the germline V gene are SGHTA and FQGNSA.

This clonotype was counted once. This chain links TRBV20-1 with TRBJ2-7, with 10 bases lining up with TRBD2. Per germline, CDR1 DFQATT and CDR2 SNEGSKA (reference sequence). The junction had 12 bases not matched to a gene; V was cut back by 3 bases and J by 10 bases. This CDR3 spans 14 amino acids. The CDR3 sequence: CSASSAGAGGSQYF. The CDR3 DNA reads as TGCAGTGCTAGTTCAGCGGGAGCGGGAGGGTCCCAGTACTTC.

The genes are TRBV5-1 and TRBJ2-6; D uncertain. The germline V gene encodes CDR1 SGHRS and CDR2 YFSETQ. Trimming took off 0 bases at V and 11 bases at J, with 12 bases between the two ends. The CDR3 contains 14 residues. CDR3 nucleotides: TGCGCCAGCAGCTTGGCCCCCGCTCCGGACGTCCTGACTTTC. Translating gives CASSLAPAPDVLTF.

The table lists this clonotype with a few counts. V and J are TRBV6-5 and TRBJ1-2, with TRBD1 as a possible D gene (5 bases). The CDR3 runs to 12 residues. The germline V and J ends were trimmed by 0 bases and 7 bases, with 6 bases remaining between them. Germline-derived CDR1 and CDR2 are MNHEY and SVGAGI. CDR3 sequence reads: CASSYSGGGYTF. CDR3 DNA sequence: TGTGCCAGCAGTTACTCCGGGGGTGGCTACACCTTC.

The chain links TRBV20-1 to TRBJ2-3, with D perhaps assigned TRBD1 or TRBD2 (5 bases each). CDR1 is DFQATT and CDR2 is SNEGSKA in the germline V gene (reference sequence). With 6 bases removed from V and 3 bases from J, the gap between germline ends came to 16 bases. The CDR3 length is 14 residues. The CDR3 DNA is TGCAGTGCCCTGGGGCTAGCCAGTACAGATACGCAGTATTTT. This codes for CSALGLASTDTQYF.

As DNA, the CDR3 is TGTGCCAGCAGCGTAGGGGGGAAGCATGGCTACACCTTC. Amino acids: CASSVGGKHGYTF. The V and J genes are TRBV9 and TRBJ1-2, with a tentative D call TRBD1 (5 bases). The CDR3 runs to 13 residues. V was trimmed by 0 bases and J by 6 bases, leaving 9 bases between them. Germline V gene lookup returns CDR1 SGDLS and CDR2 YYNGEE.

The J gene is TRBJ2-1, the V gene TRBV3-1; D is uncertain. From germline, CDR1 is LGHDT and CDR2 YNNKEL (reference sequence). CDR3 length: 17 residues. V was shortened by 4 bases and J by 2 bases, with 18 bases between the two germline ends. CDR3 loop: CASSPKVVGTPYNEQFF. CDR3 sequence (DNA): TGTGCCAGCAGCCCAAAAGTAGTGGGAACTCCCTACAATGAGCAGTTCTTC.

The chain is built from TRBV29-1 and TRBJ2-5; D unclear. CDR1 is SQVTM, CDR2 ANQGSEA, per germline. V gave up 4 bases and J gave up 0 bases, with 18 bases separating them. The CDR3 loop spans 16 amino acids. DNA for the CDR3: TGCAGCGTTGCAAACCTAGGACGGGCAGACCAAGAGACCCAGTACTTC. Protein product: CSVANLGRADQETQYF.

CDR3 amino acids: CSVRRVLYKETQYF. The DNA of the CDR3 is TGCAGCGTCCGCCGGGTCCTATACAAAGAGACCCAGTACTTC. The genes are TRBV29-1 and TRBJ2-7; D remains ambiguous. Gene TRBJ2-5 matches the end of the DNA better, so the J call may be wrong. This CDR3 has 14 amino acids. Germline V gives CDR1 SQVTM, CDR2 ANQGSEA.

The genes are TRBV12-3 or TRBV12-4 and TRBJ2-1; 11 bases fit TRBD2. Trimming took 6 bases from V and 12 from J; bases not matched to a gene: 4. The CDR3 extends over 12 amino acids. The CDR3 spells CASRLAGVAQFF. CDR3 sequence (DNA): TGTGCCAGCAGACTAGCGGGAGTAGCGCAGTTCTTC.

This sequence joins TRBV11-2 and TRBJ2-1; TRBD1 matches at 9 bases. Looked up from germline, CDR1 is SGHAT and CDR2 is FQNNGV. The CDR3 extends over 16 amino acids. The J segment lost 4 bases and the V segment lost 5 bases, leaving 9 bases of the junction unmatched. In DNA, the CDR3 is TGTGCCAGCAGCCCCAACCCCGGACAGGGGTACAATGAGCAGTTCTTC. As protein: CASSPNPGQGYNEQFF. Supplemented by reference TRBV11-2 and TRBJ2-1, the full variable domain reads EAGVAQSPRYKIIEKRQSVAFWCNPISGHATLYWYQQILGQGPKLLIQFQNNGVVDDSQLPKDRFSAERLKGVDSTLKIQPAKLEDSAVYLCASSPNPGQGYNEQFFGPGTRLTVL.

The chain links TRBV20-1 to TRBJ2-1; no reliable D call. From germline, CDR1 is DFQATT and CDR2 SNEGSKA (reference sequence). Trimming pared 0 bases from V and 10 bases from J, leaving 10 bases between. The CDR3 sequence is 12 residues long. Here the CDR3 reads CSARDRVWEQFF. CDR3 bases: TGCAGTGCTAGAGATAGGGTGTGGGAGCAGTTCTTC.

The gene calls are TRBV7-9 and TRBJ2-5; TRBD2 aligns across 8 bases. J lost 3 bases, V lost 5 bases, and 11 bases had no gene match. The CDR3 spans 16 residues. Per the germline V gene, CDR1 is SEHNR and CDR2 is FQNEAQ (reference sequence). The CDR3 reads CASSPRHPAGEETQYF. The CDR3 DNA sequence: TGTGCCAGCAGCCCGCGCCATCCAGCGGGAGAAGAGACCCAGTACTTC.

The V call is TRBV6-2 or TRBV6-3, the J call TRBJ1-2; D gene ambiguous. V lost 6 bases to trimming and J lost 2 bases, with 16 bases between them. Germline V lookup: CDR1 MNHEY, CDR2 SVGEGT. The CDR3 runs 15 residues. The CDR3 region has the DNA TGTGCCAGCAGCCACCGTAGATACAGCAACTATGGCTACACCTTC. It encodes CASSHRRYSNYGYTF.

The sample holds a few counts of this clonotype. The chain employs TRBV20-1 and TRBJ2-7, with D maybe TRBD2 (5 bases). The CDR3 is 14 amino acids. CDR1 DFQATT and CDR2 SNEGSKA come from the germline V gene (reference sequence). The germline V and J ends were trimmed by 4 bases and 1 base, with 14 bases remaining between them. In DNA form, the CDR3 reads TGCAGTGCTACGTTGAGCGGATATTCCTACGAGCAGTACTTC. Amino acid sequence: CSATLSGYSYEQYF.

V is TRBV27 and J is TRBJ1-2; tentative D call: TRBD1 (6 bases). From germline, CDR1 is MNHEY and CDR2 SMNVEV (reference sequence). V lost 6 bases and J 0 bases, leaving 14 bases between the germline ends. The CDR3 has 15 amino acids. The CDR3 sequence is CASRRNRATNYGYTF. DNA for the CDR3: TGTGCCAGCAGGCGTAACAGGGCAACTAACTATGGCTACACCTTC.

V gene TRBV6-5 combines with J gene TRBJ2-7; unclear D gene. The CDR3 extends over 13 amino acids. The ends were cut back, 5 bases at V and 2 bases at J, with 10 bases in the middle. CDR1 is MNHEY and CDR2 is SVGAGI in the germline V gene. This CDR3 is CASSPADTYEQYF. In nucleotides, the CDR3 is TGTGCCAGCAGTCCCGCAGACACCTACGAGCAGTACTTC.

CDR3 in amino acids: CASSQAGQTYEQYF. CDR3 nucleotides: TGCGCCAGCAGCCAGGCGGGACAGACCTACGAGCAGTACTTC. The chain carries TRBV4-1 and TRBJ2-5; D possibly corresponds to TRBD1 (7 bases). TRBJ2-7 explains the end of the DNA better; the J call may be wrong. There are 14 residues in the CDR3. CDR1 MGHRA and CDR2 YSYEKL come from the germline V gene.

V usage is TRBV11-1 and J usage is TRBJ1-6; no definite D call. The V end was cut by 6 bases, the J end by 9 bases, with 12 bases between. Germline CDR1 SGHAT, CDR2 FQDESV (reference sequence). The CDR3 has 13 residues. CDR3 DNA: TGTGCCAGCAGAGCGCACATTGGTTCACCCCTCCACTTT. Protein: CASRAHIGSPLHF.